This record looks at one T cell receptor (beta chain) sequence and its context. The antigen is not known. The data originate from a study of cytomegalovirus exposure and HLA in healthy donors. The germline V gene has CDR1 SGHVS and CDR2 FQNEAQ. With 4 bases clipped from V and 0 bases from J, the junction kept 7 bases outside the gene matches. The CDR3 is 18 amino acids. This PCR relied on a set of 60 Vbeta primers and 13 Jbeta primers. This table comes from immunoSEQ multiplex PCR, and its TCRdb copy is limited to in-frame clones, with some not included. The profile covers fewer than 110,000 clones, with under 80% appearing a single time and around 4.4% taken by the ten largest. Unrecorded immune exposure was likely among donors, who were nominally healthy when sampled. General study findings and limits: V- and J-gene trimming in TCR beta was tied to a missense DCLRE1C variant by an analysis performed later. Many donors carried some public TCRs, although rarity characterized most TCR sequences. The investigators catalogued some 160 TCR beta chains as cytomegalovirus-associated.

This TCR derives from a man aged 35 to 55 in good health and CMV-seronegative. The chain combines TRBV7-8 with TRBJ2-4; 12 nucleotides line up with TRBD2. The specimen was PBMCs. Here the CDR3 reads CASSYRTSGDLAKNIQYF. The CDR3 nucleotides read TGTGCCAGCAGCTACCGGACTAGCGGGGACCTAGCCAAAAACATTCAGTACTTC.